This is a list of T cell receptor beta chains from one sample in a study. TCRdb passed the RT-PCR reads through MiXCR, listing each CDR3 protein once. Of more than 550,000 distinct CDR3 sequences listed, 13% to 15% are singletons. The source material was memory CD4+ T cells from blood. Source of these receptors: a female donor in good health, serving as a healthy control. Each CDR3 is given with its conserved first and last residue. The order of the fields is J gene, D gene, V gene, clone size, CDR3 protein, CDR3 DNA. A D gene is named only where the DNA matches it firmly. Some rows mark clone size as missing; the rest say once, few, many or name a class of expanded clone.

J gene: TRBJ1-4; D gene: .; V gene: TRBV6-5; clone size: .; CDR3 protein: CASRNGGSGNEKLFF; CDR3 DNA: TGTGCCAGCAGAAACGGGGGCAGTGGCAATGAAAAACTGTTTTTT
J gene: TRBJ1-2; D gene: TRBD1; V gene: TRBV6-5; clone size: .; CDR3 protein: CASSLTSPGGATNYGYTF; CDR3 DNA: TGTGCCAGCAGCCTCACGAGCCCAGGGGGCGCGACTAACTATGGCTACACCTTC
J gene: TRBJ2-5; D gene: TRBD2; V gene: TRBV12-3/TRBV12-4; clone size: .; CDR3 protein: CASKGRGETQYF; CDR3 DNA: TGTGCCAGCAAGGGGCGGGGGGAGACCCAGTACTTC
J gene: TRBJ2-3; D gene: TRBD2; V gene: TRBV20-1; clone size: many; CDR3 protein: CSARAPGTRGSDTQYF; CDR3 DNA: TGCAGTGCTAGAGCCCCCGGGACTAGGGGATCAGATACGCAGTATTTT
J gene: TRBJ2-7; D gene: .; V gene: TRBV7-2; clone size: few; CDR3 protein: CASRNGGSIHYEQYF; CDR3 DNA: TGTGCCAGCCGAAACGGGGGCAGTATCCACTACGAGCAGTACTTC
J gene: TRBJ1-2; D gene: TRBD1; V gene: TRBV6-5; clone size: .; CDR3 protein: CASRTGQGEGYTF; CDR3 DNA: TGTGCCAGCAGAACCGGACAGGGGGAAGGCTACACCTTC
J gene: TRBJ2-1; D gene: .; V gene: TRBV10-3; clone size: few; CDR3 protein: CAISESRGNSGDEQFF; CDR3 DNA: TGTGCCATCAGTGAGTCGCGAGGCAATTCAGGGGATGAGCAGTTCTTC
J gene: TRBJ2-7; D gene: .; V gene: TRBV20-1; clone size: many; CDR3 protein: CSAHAIRPGDPADEQYF; CDR3 DNA: TGCAGTGCTCACGCTATCAGACCCGGGGACCCAGCCGACGAGCAGTACTTC
J gene: TRBJ2-2; D gene: .; V gene: TRBV5-1; clone size: many; CDR3 protein: CASSFTTGNTGELFF; CDR3 DNA: TGCGCCAGCAGCTTTACGACAGGGAACACCGGGGAGCTGTTTTTT
J gene: TRBJ1-6; D gene: .; V gene: TRBV12-3/TRBV12-4; clone size: .; CDR3 protein: CASSLPLESLHF; CDR3 DNA: TGTGCCAGCAGTCTGCCCTTGGAGTCCCTCCACTTT
J gene: TRBJ2-1; D gene: .; V gene: TRBV12-3/TRBV12-4; clone size: many; CDR3 protein: CASAQGAFNEQFF; CDR3 DNA: TGTGCCAGCGCTCAGGGCGCCTTCAATGAGCAGTTCTTC
J gene: TRBJ2-2; D gene: .; V gene: TRBV5-1; clone size: few; CDR3 protein: CASSLPTVNTGELFF; CDR3 DNA: TGCGCCAGCAGCTTACCGACGGTAAACACCGGGGAGCTGTTTTTT
J gene: TRBJ2-2; D gene: .; V gene: TRBV13; clone size: .; CDR3 protein: CASSLPGQLNTGELFF; CDR3 DNA: TGTGCCAGCAGCCTACCGGGACAACTGAACACCGGGGAGCTGTTTTTT
J gene: TRBJ2-5; D gene: .; V gene: TRBV27; clone size: few; CDR3 protein: CASSSPGSIQETQYF; CDR3 DNA: TGTGCCAGCAGTTCGCCGGGGTCGATCCAAGAGACCCAGTACTTC
J gene: TRBJ2-6; D gene: TRBD1; V gene: TRBV29-1; clone size: few; CDR3 protein: CSVGTGGSNVLTF; CDR3 DNA: TGCAGCGTAGGGACAGGTGGTTCCAACGTCCTGACTTTC
J gene: TRBJ2-5; D gene: .; V gene: TRBV5-1; clone size: few; CDR3 protein: CASSLEAYQETQYF; CDR3 DNA: TGCGCCAGCAGCTTGGAGGCGTACCAAGAGACCCAGTACTTC
J gene: TRBJ2-1; D gene: .; V gene: TRBV5-1; clone size: few; CDR3 protein: CASSLVENEQFF; CDR3 DNA: TGCGCCAGCAGCTTGGTAGAAAATGAGCAGTTCTTC
J gene: TRBJ2-1; D gene: .; V gene: TRBV24-1; clone size: few; CDR3 protein: CATSSERLYNEQFF; CDR3 DNA: TGTGCCACCTCCTCCGAGCGTCTCTACAATGAGCAGTTCTTC
J gene: TRBJ2-7; D gene: .; V gene: TRBV12-3/TRBV12-4; clone size: .; CDR3 protein: CASSPSGVAVNEQYF; CDR3 DNA: TGTGCCAGCAGCCCCTCCGGGGTAGCAGTGAACGAGCAGTACTTC
J gene: TRBJ2-3; D gene: .; V gene: TRBV11-1; clone size: few; CDR3 protein: CASSLITGADTQYF; CDR3 DNA: TGTGCCAGCAGCTTAATCACGGGAGCAGATACGCAGTATTTT
J gene: TRBJ2-3; D gene: .; V gene: TRBV24-1; clone size: many; CDR3 protein: CATSDSRPDSRDTQYF; CDR3 DNA: TGTGCCACCAGTGATTCCCGGCCGGACTCGCGAGATACGCAGTATTTT
J gene: TRBJ1-6; D gene: .; V gene: TRBV12-3/TRBV12-4; clone size: few; CDR3 protein: CASTLGGGYNSPLHF; CDR3 DNA: TGTGCCAGCACCCTCGGGGGAGGCTATAATTCACCCCTCCACTTT
J gene: TRBJ2-1; D gene: TRBD2; V gene: TRBV5-1; clone size: many; CDR3 protein: CASSFGSGGAGEQFF; CDR3 DNA: TGCGCCAGCAGCTTTGGCAGCGGGGGGGCCGGTGAGCAGTTCTTC
J gene: TRBJ2-2; D gene: TRBD2; V gene: TRBV27; clone size: .; CDR3 protein: CASSSVSGRKAGELFF; CDR3 DNA: TGTGCCAGCAGTTCGGTCAGCGGGAGGAAGGCCGGGGAGCTGTTTTTT
J gene: TRBJ2-3; D gene: .; V gene: TRBV24-1; clone size: few; CDR3 protein: CATSEGQLRTDTQYF; CDR3 DNA: TGTGCCACCAGTGAAGGACAGCTTCGCACAGATACGCAGTATTTT
J gene: TRBJ1-4; D gene: .; V gene: TRBV11-2; clone size: few; CDR3 protein: CASSLVFSASSEKLFF; CDR3 DNA: TGTGCCAGCAGCTTAGTGTTTTCTGCCTCGAGTGAAAAACTGTTTTTT
J gene: TRBJ1-5; D gene: .; V gene: TRBV20-1; clone size: .; CDR3 protein: CSARGGGYSNQPQHF; CDR3 DNA: TGCAGTGCTAGAGGGGGAGGATATAGCAATCAGCCCCAGCATTTT
J gene: TRBJ2-4; D gene: .; V gene: TRBV10-3; clone size: many; CDR3 protein: CASGGLAKNIQYF; CDR3 DNA: TGTGCCTCCGGGGGGCTAGCCAAAAACATTCAGTACTTC
J gene: TRBJ2-3; D gene: TRBD2; V gene: TRBV7-2; clone size: few; CDR3 protein: CASSSPTTSGGDTQYF; CDR3 DNA: TGTGCCAGCAGCTCCCCGACGACTAGCGGCGGAGATACGCAGTATTTT
J gene: TRBJ2-1; D gene: TRBD2; V gene: TRBV28; clone size: .; CDR3 protein: CASSWGDSGRRYEQFF; CDR3 DNA: TGTGCCAGCAGTTGGGGGGATAGCGGGAGAAGGTATGAGCAGTTCTTC
J gene: TRBJ2-1; D gene: .; V gene: TRBV7-2; clone size: .; CDR3 protein: CASRIGNEFYNEQFF; CDR3 DNA: TGTGCCAGCAGAATAGGAAACGAATTCTACAATGAGCAGTTCTTC
J gene: TRBJ2-7; D gene: .; V gene: TRBV28; clone size: many; CDR3 protein: CASSLQQSPYEQYF; CDR3 DNA: TGTGCCAGCAGTCTACAACAATCTCCCTACGAGCAGTACTTC
J gene: TRBJ2-3; D gene: .; V gene: TRBV20-1; clone size: many; CDR3 protein: CSIDRGEISQYF; CDR3 DNA: TGCAGTATTGACAGAGGGGAAATATCGCAGTATTTT